This T cell receptor (beta chain) is from a study of control samples from healthy donors and cancer patients. Looked up from germline, CDR1 is SGHRS and CDR2 is YFSETQ. V shed 4 bases and J shed 2 bases, with 16 bases lying between them. The CDR3 has 15 residues. TCRdb's copy holds only in-frame clones and misses some; the assay was immunoSEQ multiplex PCR. The sample carries about 120,000 clones, around nine tenths recorded once. The sequencing sample was made of blood. The chain carries TRBV5-1 and TRBJ2-7; D unresolved. The TCR was taken from a man between 40 and 49 years old in good health. The CDR3 region has the DNA TGCGCCAGCAGCGATGGTCAGCAACCTACCTACGAGCAGTACTTC. Amino acid sequence: CASSDGQQPTYEQYF.